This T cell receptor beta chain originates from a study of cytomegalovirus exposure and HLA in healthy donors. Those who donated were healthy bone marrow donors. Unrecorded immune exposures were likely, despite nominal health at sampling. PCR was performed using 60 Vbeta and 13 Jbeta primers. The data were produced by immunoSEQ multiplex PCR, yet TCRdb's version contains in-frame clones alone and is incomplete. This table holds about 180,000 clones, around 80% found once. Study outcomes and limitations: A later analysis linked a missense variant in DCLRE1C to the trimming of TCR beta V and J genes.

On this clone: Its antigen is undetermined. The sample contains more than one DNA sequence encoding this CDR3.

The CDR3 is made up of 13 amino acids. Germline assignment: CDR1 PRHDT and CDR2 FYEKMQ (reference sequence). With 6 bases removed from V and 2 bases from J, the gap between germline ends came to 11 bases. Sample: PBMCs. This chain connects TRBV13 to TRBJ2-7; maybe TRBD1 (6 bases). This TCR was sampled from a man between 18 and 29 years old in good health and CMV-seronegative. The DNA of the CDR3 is TGTGCCAGCAGTCCCGGACAGACCTACGAGCAGTACTTC. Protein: CASSPGQTYEQYF.